The present T cell receptor (beta chain) was sequenced within a study of T cells in Graves' hyperthyroidism and ophthalmopathy (dated by TCRdb to between 2018 and 2021). Turning to the overall study: Peripheral blood was collected at initial diagnosis, before any treatment. After sampling, hyperthyroidism patients received methimazole starting at 30 mg daily, and ophthalmopathy patients received high-dose intravenous methylprednisolone. TCR Vbeta CDR3 sequencing of 135 peripheral blood samples (under 45 ophthalmopathy, roughly 72 hyperthyroidism and approximately 17 progressor patients) is reported in the paper. The study also compared thyroid tissue and blood T-cell repertoires from 5 to 7 Graves' hyperthyroidism patients. For training and testing, the 110 or so patients in the discovery cohort were randomly divided in a 7:3 ratio. TCR V-J signatures able to tell the groups apart were searched for in a discovery cohort of 95 to 100 patients, of whom roughly 42 had Graves' ophthalmopathy and 57 had stable Graves' hyperthyroidism. An independent validation cohort of fewer than 20 hyperthyroidism patients and about 16 patients who later progressed to ophthalmopathy tested prospective prediction of ophthalmopathy.

The germline V gene supplies CDR1 MNHNS and CDR2 SASEGT. V loses 3 bases, J loses 0 bases, and the germline ends lie 11 bases apart. The CDR3 has 15 amino acids, counting the end cysteine and phenylalanine. The read is trimmed to its CDR3 DNA, 45 bases read in frame from base 1. Study-level results and caveats: In validation, progression to ophthalmopathy was predicted by the model with around 71% sensitivity and about 72% specificity, a median of roughly 6 months before onset. Blood samples also contained most of the expanded thyroid clonotypes (frequency above 0.001), which suggests that blood repertoires may reflect thyroid immune responses. Sample size was not statistically predetermined, and blinding of investigators to group allocation was not performed. In cross-validation, a model built on a 13 V-J signature told ophthalmopathy apart from stable hyperthyroidism with under 90% sensitivity and about 81% specificity, and in testing the same model reached 80%/75%.

Stable Graves' hyperthyroidism was defined as the absence of progression to ophthalmopathy over 18 months of follow-up. Hyperthyroidism patients were newly diagnosed, with disease duration under 2 months, and aged 18 to 65 years. Any patient with an uncontrolled infection, another autoimmune disease, pregnancy or lactation was excluded. Diagnoses were based on clinical symptoms, serum thyroxine and TRAb, thyroid ultrasound and orbital computed tomography. PBMCs were separated from 10 ml of fresh peripheral blood using Ficoll-Paque density gradient centrifugation. Total RNA was extracted using Trizol reagent, and RNA quality was assessed on an Agilent 2100 Bioanalyzer. In its sample, this clonotype was seen many times. It lacks a known antigen. Base qualities are not recorded, but no much larger clone differs from it by a single base. The TCR beta CDR3 regions were amplified from the RNA transcripts. The first round of RT-PCR for the TCR CDR3 was performed with the HTBI primer set and the Qiagen OneStep RT-PCR kit. A second multiplex PCR round built the libraries, followed by size selection and purification. Paired-end sequencing of the libraries was performed with 100 bp reads on an Illumina HiSeq2000. In the original analysis: Raw data were processed with SOAPnuke, discarding reads with adapters, uncalled bases, mean Phred below 15, or no exact constant-primer or identifier match. COPE v1.2.5 was used to merge high-quality paired reads, and clonotypes were defined as unique nucleotide sequences. MiTCR v1.1 was used to align the clonotypes against IMGT TRBV, TRBD and TRBJ reference segments. Analysis was restricted to V-J combinations with a frequency above 0.0001, which covered roughly 99% of repertoires. The TCS score was defined as the ratio of F50 (clonal expansion) to E x V (chaos), calculated using BLOSUM62-based TCRdist between CDR3 peptides within each V-J. Welch's t-statistics and random forest reduced fewer than 600 V-J features to 13, which were used in a naive Bayes classifier (R e1071). In-frame beta chains were kept once TCRdb had trimmed the public reads at Q25 with fastp and called clones with MiXCR. Each entry merges the rows of one CDR3 protein and shows their most common DNA and genes. The authors' filters were not applied to this entry. The sample table records approximately 400,000 distinct CDR3 sequences; approximately 14% of these occur just once. The ten largest clones capture around 7% of the sample.

Sequenced material: blood. The clonotype was recovered from a woman under 30 with Graves' hyperthyroidism. This chain joins TRBV6-1 to TRBJ1-2; a tentative D call is TRBD1 (6 bases match). CDR3 protein: CASSDIGGANYGYTF. The DNA is TGTGCCAGCAGTGACATAGGGGGTGCTAACTATGGCTACACCTTC.